These 29 T cell receptor beta chains originate from one sample sequenced in a study of beta chain features in type 1 diabetes. Study outcomes and limitations: Moderate but significant shortening of TCRB CDR3s was recorded in all four CD4+ subsets from Type 1 diabetes patients.

No antigen is known for these receptors. cDNA synthesis used the whole RNA isolate, giving expressed TCRB sequences. The data were produced by immunoSEQ multiplex PCR, yet TCRdb's version contains in-frame clones alone and is incomplete. Of 150,000 to 190,000 clones listed, around a tenth were seen once; the top ten hold roughly 0.5%. The sample comprised central memory CD4+ T cells from blood. The receptor source for this set is a man aged 25-45 years with type 1 diabetes.

This clone appeared a few times. This chain joins TRBV28 and TRBJ1-1; D possibly corresponds to TRBD1 (6 bases). Germline V gives CDR1 MDHEN, CDR2 SYDVKM. The CDR3 is made up of 16 amino acids. Trimming took off 5 bases at V and 5 bases at J, with 21 bases between the two ends. The CDR3 DNA reads as TGTGCCAGCAGTGTCCAAACAGGGAATTTGGGTACTGAAGCTTTCTTT. It codes for CASSVQTGNLGTEAFF. Full variable domain (remainder filled in from reference TRBV28 and TRBJ1-1): DVKVTQSSRYLVKRTGEKVFLECVQDMDHENMFWYRQDPGLGLRLIYFSYDVKMKEKGDIPEGYSVSREKKERFSLILESASTNQTSMYLCASSVQTGNLGTEAFFGQGTRLTVV.

The DNA for the CDR3 is TGTGCCAGCAGCAAAAATATACGGTCCGTCGATGGCTACACCTTC. Amino acids: CASSKNIRSVDGYTF. The rearrangement uses TRBV7-2 and TRBJ1-2, with D unclear. V lost 5 bases and J lost 6, with 19 bases in between. CDR1 and CDR2 (germline): SGHTA, FQGNSA. The CDR3 is 15 amino acids.

The genes are TRBV28 and TRBJ1-1; D is uncertain. Trimming took 10 bases from V and 3 from J, leaving 15 bases between them. The germline CDR1 and CDR2 sequences are MDHEN and SYDVKM. The CDR3 loop spans 13 amino acids. The DNA for the CDR3 is TGTGCCATCCCGACCGGGAAGGACACTGAAGCTTTCTTT. It encodes CAIPTGKDTEAFF.

The J gene is TRBJ2-7, the V gene TRBV6-6; 8 positions agree with TRBD1. CDR1 MNHNY and CDR2 SVGAGI come from the germline V gene (reference sequence). The CDR3 has 14 residues. V shed 7 bases and J 6 bases; nucleotides not matched to a gene: 11. CDR3 protein: CASTIRQGRSEQYF. The DNA of the CDR3 is TGTGCCAGCACTATAAGACAGGGGCGTAGCGAGCAGTACTTC.

This clone occurred a few times. The CDR3 DNA reads as TGTGCCAGCAGCTTAGCCCAATACAATGAGCAGTTCTTC. This gives the protein CASSLAQYNEQFF. The chain recombines TRBV11-2 with TRBJ2-1; D remains unclear. Germline CDR1 reads SGHAT; CDR2 reads FQNNGV. The ends were cut back, 1 base at V and 4 bases at J, with 5 bases in the middle. This CDR3 region has 13 residues.

In its sample, this clone was seen a few times. This chain links TRBV19 with TRBJ1-5, with a tentative D call TRBD1 (6 bases). Trimming removed 5 bases from V and 5 bases from J, with 10 bases in between. Germline V lookup: CDR1 LNHDA, CDR2 SQIVND (reference sequence). There are 13 residues in the CDR3. The CDR3 DNA is TGTGCCAGTAGTGACACAGGGCATCAGCCCCAGCATTTT. Translating it yields CASSDTGHQPQHF.

This chain links TRBV5-1 with TRBJ2-5; a weak D match, TRBD2 (5 bases). This CDR3 is 15 amino acids long. CDR1 SGHRS and CDR2 YFSETQ come from the germline V gene. Deletions cut 1 base from V and 1 base from J, with 11 bases between. The CDR3 DNA sequence: TGCGCCAGCAGCTTGTCTAGCAGGTTCCAAGAGACCCAGTACTTC. Translated: CASSLSSRFQETQYF.

The chain couples TRBV19 to TRBJ2-5; the match to TRBD2 covers 7 bases. The ends lost 3 bases at V and 3 bases at J; junction bases unmatched: 7. Looked up from germline, CDR1 is LNHDA and CDR2 is SQIVND (reference sequence). This CDR3 is built from 15 residues. Here the CDR3 reads CASSMAGVLEETQYF. The CDR3 DNA reads as TGTGCCAGTAGTATGGCGGGAGTTCTGGAAGAGACCCAGTACTTC.

The rearrangement uses TRBV6-8 and TRBJ2-3; 9 bases align to TRBD2. This CDR3 contains 16 residues. After removal of 2 bases from V and 2 bases from J, the junction contained 5 bases not matched to a gene. The germline gives CDR1 MNHGY, CDR2 SAAAGT. Here the CDR3 DNA reads TGTGCCAGCAGTTACCGGCTAGCGGGATACACAGATACGCAGTATTTT. Protein product: CASSYRLAGYTDTQYF.

In its sample, this clone was seen a few times. Its ends do not fully match the called genes, so a read error is possible. The V and J genes are TRBV11-2 and TRBJ2-5; 15 bases match TRBD2. This CDR3 spans 16 amino acids. Germline lookup yields CDR1 SGHAT and CDR2 FQNNGV. This CDR3 reads CASSSGLAGGRETQYF. DNA for the CDR3: TGCGCCAGCAGCTCGGGACTAGCGGGAGGAAGAGAGACCCAGTACTTC.

This clone was seen a handful of times. The rearrangement joins TRBV29-1 to TRBJ2-1; the match to TRBD2 covers 8 bases. Germline-derived CDR1 and CDR2 are SQVTM and ANQGSEA. There are 14 residues in the CDR3. The J segment lost 3 bases and the V segment lost 8 bases, leaving 9 bases of the junction unmatched. This CDR3 is CSFTFSGNYNEQFF. CDR3 sequence (DNA): TGCAGCTTTACATTTAGCGGGAACTACAATGAGCAGTTCTTC.

This clone came up a few times. The rearrangement uses TRBV19 and TRBJ2-1; 8 nucleotides match TRBD1. Germline CDR1 and CDR2: LNHDA and SQIVND (reference sequence). The CDR3 loop spans 13 amino acids. V shed 7 bases and J 5 bases; nucleotides not matched to a gene: 4. The CDR3 DNA is TGTGCCAGTACCGGACAGGGCAACAATGAGCAGTTCTTC. Amino acid sequence: CASTGQGNNEQFF.

The chain is built from TRBV5-6 and TRBJ2-7; 7 bases line up with TRBD2. The CDR3 extends over 17 amino acids. CDR1 is SGHDT and CDR2 is YYEEEE in the germline V gene. Germline trimming cut 5 bases from V and 0 bases from J; bases unmatched to any gene: 14. CDR3 coding DNA: TGTGCCAGCAGTGCTAAGCTCGGACTAGTCAGCTCCTACGAGCAGTACTTC. Amino acid sequence: CASSAKLGLVSSYEQYF.

The V gene is TRBV7-2, the J gene TRBJ2-3, with D perhaps TRBD2 (6 bases). V dropped 5 bases and J dropped 2 bases, with 11 bases sitting between them. The germline gives CDR1 SGHTA, CDR2 FQGNSA. The CDR3 length is 14 residues. CDR3 amino acids: CASSQTSFTDTQYF. The CDR3 DNA reads as TGTGCCAGCAGCCAGACTAGTTTCACAGATACGCAGTATTTT. Together with reference TRBV7-2 and TRBJ2-3, the CDR3 gives the full variable domain: GAGVSQSPSNKVTEKGKDVELRCDPISGHTALYWYRQSLGQGLEFLIYFQGNSAPDKSGLPSDRFSAERTGGSVSTLTIQRTQQEDSAVYLCASSQTSFTDTQYFGPGTRLTVL.

V usage is TRBV5-1 and J usage is TRBJ2-4, with D possibly TRBD2 on 7 matching bases. This CDR3 has 18 residues. Germline V gene lookup returns CDR1 SGHRS and CDR2 YFSETQ. Between the trimmed V and J ends, which lost 2 bases and 0 bases, there was a span of 18 bases. CDR3 in amino acids: CASSFLPTSRGAKNIQYF. The CDR3 DNA reads TGCGCCAGCAGCTTTCTACCGACTAGCAGGGGAGCCAAAAACATTCAGTACTTC.

This clone turned up a few times. J is TRBJ1-1 and V is TRBV7-9, with D possibly being TRBD1 (5 bases). CDR3 size: 14 residues. Trimming pared 1 base from V and 4 bases from J, leaving 10 bases between. Germline CDR1 is SEHNR and CDR2 is FQNEAQ (reference sequence). DNA for the CDR3: TGTGCCAGCAGCTTAGAAGGGGCTAGCACTGAAGCTTTCTTT. Translation gives CASSLEGASTEAFF.

Written as DNA, the CDR3 is TGTGCCAGCAGTTTATCCCAGGGGCCGGCTGACAATGAGCAGTTCTTC. Translating it yields CASSLSQGPADNEQFF. The chain links TRBV28 to TRBJ2-1, with D possibly being TRBD1 (6 bases). The length of the CDR3 is 16 residues. The V and J ends lost 1 base and 5 bases respectively, with 15 bases between them. Germline V gene data show CDR1 as MDHEN and CDR2 as SYDVKM.

A few counts support this clone. The chain uses TRBV14 and TRBJ2-1; 7 bases match TRBD2. This CDR3 has 13 amino acids. Germline loops: CDR1 SGHDN, CDR2 FVKESK. V gave up 3 bases and J gave up 9 bases; unmatched junction bases: 5. CDR3 region: CASSQREWSEQFF. CDR3 DNA sequence: TGTGCCAGCAGCCAGCGGGAGTGGAGTGAGCAGTTCTTC.

This clone came up once. The gene calls are TRBV28 and TRBJ1-5; D might be TRBD1 (6 bases). Trimming cost V 8 bases and J 0 bases, with 14 bases left between them. This CDR3 has 15 amino acids. Germline CDR1 is MDHEN and CDR2 is SYDVKM. CDR3 DNA sequence: TGTGCCAGCCGACCAGGGGTGTATAGCAATCAGCCCCAGCATTTT. Translating it yields CASRPGVYSNQPQHF.

This clone appeared a few times. Other nucleotide sequences in the sample specify the same CDR3. The V call is TRBV5-1, the J call TRBJ2-7; no firm D call. Trimming took 0 bases from V and 1 from J, leaving 8 bases between them. The germline V gene has CDR1 SGHRS and CDR2 YFSETQ. The CDR3 is 14 residues long. The CDR3 region has the DNA TGCGCCAGCAGCTTGGCAGGTTCTTCCTACGAGCAGTACTTC. It yields the protein CASSLAGSSYEQYF.

This clone was observed a handful of times. This chain connects TRBV9 to TRBJ1-5; TRBD1 matches at 8 bases. V shed 3 bases and J 5 bases; nucleotides not matched to a gene: 7. This CDR3 has 15 amino acids. Germline V gene lookup returns CDR1 SGDLS and CDR2 YYNGEE. CDR3 residues: CASSATAGGDQPQHF. The CDR3 DNA follows: TGTGCCAGCAGCGCGACCGCAGGGGGCGATCAGCCCCAGCATTTT.

This clone appeared a few times. This chain joins TRBV7-7 and TRBJ2-1; maybe TRBD1 (6 bases). The length of the CDR3 is 13 residues. Germline CDR1 SSHAT, CDR2 FNYEAQ (reference sequence). Trimming took 1 base from V and 10 from J, leaving 11 bases between them. The CDR3 region is CASSLEWQGEQFF. In DNA, the CDR3 is TGTGCCAGCAGCTTAGAATGGCAGGGGGAGCAGTTCTTC.

CDR3 loop: CASSLIGGLGTYEQYF. CDR3 in DNA: TGTGCCAGCAGTTTAATCGGGGGGCTGGGGACCTACGAGCAGTACTTC. This chain links TRBV28 with TRBJ2-7, with D possibly TRBD2 on 7 matching bases. Germline values: CDR1 MDHEN, CDR2 SYDVKM. Trimming removed 2 bases from V and 2 bases from J, with 16 bases in between. The CDR3 sequence is 16 residues long.

The chain uses TRBV5-4 and TRBJ2-7, with a tentative D call TRBD1 (5 bases). The CDR3 runs to 15 residues. CDR1 and CDR2 (germline): SGHNT, YYREEE (reference sequence). The germline V and J ends were trimmed by 4 bases and 2 bases, with 16 bases remaining between them. DNA of the CDR3: TGTGCCAGCAGCCAGACCAATGTGGGGCCCTACGAGCAGTACTTC. Its translation is CASSQTNVGPYEQYF.

The CDR3 region is CASSFLAGTGYNEQFF. CDR3 coding DNA: TGTGCCAGCAGTTTCCTAGCGGGAACCGGTTACAATGAGCAGTTCTTC. The chain recombines TRBV27 with TRBJ2-1; 9 nucleotides line up with TRBD2. The CDR3 contains 16 residues. CDR1 is MNHEY, CDR2 SMNVEV, per germline (reference sequence). The trim removed 3 bases at V and 4 bases at J, leaving 7 bases unmatched.

The chain uses TRBV6-6 and TRBJ2-1, with D perhaps TRBD2 (6 bases). V was cut by 6 bases and J by 6 bases, with 15 bases left in between. The CDR3 has 14 residues. Germline CDR1 reads MNHNY; CDR2 reads SVGAGI (reference sequence). The CDR3 DNA reads TGTGCCAGCAGGGCCTGGCAGGGAGGCAATGAGCAGTTCTTC. Translation gives CASRAWQGGNEQFF.

The chain is built from TRBV14 and TRBJ2-1; TRBD2 agrees at 10 bases. J was trimmed by 14 bases and V by 0 bases; bases with no gene match: 4. This CDR3 comprises 13 residues. The germline gives CDR1 SGHDN, CDR2 FVKESK. CDR3 in DNA: TGTGCCAGCAGCCAAGATTCCAGCGGGAGGGAGTTCTTC. This translates into CASSQDSSGREFF. Full variable domain (outside the CDR3, taken from reference TRBV14 and TRBJ2-1): EAGVTQFPSHSVIEKGQTVTLRCDPISGHDNLYWYRRVMGKEIKFLLHFVKESKQDESGMPNNRFLAERTGGTYSTLKVQPAELEDSGVYFCASSQDSSGREFFGPGTRLTVL.

This clone was observed a few times. This CDR3 is CASSQGTSGDTQYF. The CDR3 nucleotides are TGCGCCAGCAGCCAAGGGACTAGCGGCGATACGCAGTATTTT. This chain joins TRBV4-3 and TRBJ2-3; the match to TRBD2 covers 10 bases. Losses at the gene ends were 1 base for V and 6 bases for J; bases not matched to a gene: 1. CDR3 length equals 14 residues. Looked up from germline, CDR1 is LGHNA and CDR2 is YSLEER.

This clone was seen more than once but under ten times. The V gene is TRBV2, the J gene TRBJ2-7; no clear D gene. The V and J ends lost 2 bases and 6 bases respectively, with 11 bases between them. The V gene's germline CDR1 is SNHLY and CDR2 FYNNEI. The CDR3 totals 13 residues. CDR3 sequence reads: CASSENISREQYF. The DNA for the CDR3 is TGTGCCAGCAGTGAAAACATCTCTCGCGAGCAGTACTTC. The variable domain in full, with the rest retrieved from reference TRBV2 and TRBJ2-7, is EPEVTQTPSHQVTQMGQEVILRCVPISNHLYFYWYRQILGQKVEFLVSFYNNEISEKSEIFDDQFSVERPDGSNFTLKIRSTKLEDSAMYFCASSENISREQYFGPGTRLTVT.